A selection of T cell receptor beta chains follows, all from one sample in a study of OX40 agonist ivuxolimab in advanced cancers. This table comes from immunoSEQ multiplex PCR, and its TCRdb copy is limited to in-frame clones, with some not included. Here the sample spans roughly 23,000 clones, about 77% being singletons. This sample comprised CD4+ or CD8+ T cells sorted from blood, obtained in a trial of the OX40 agonist ivuxolimab. The receptors here all came from an adult with an advanced solid tumor such as melanoma, head and neck, liver or kidney cancer. CDR3s include the opening cysteine and the closing phenylalanine or tryptophan. D genes are given only for firm matches.

V gene: TRBV4-2
D gene: NA
CDR3 length: 20
J gene: TRBJ1-5
CDR3 protein: CASSQDFGGDALSGGQPQHF

V gene: TRBV19
D gene: NA
CDR3 length: 16
J gene: TRBJ2-7
CDR3 protein: CASTPSGTGSSYEQYF

V gene: TRBV14
D gene: TRBD2
CDR3 length: 16
J gene: TRBJ2-1
CDR3 protein: CASSQDRVAGRDEQFF

V gene: TRBV9
D gene: TRBD1
CDR3 length: 15
J gene: TRBJ2-7
CDR3 protein: CASSVDGTGLLEQYF

V gene: TRBV5-1
D gene: NA
CDR3 length: 12
J gene: TRBJ2-1
CDR3 protein: CASRRTNDVQFF

V gene: TRBV14
D gene: TRBD1
CDR3 length: 14
J gene: TRBJ1-1
CDR3 protein: CASSLQTGFTEAFF

V gene: TRBV5-1
D gene: NA
CDR3 length: 13
J gene: TRBJ1-1
CDR3 protein: CASSLEALRDPLF

V gene: TRBV10-2
D gene: TRBD2
CDR3 length: 14
J gene: TRBJ2-1
CDR3 protein: CASSVLAGPGEQFF

V gene: TRBV7-2
D gene: TRBD2
CDR3 length: 16
J gene: TRBJ2-3
CDR3 protein: CASSSLAGGVADTQYF

V gene: TRBV29-1
D gene: NA
CDR3 length: 14
J gene: TRBJ1-3
CDR3 protein: CSVEQGSSGNTIYF

V gene: TRBV4-3
D gene: TRBD1
CDR3 length: 14
J gene: TRBJ1-5
CDR3 protein: CASSQDRGRQPQHF

V gene: TRBV7-2
D gene: TRBD1
CDR3 length: 14
J gene: TRBJ1-3
CDR3 protein: CASSPWTGTDTIYF

V gene: TRBV7-6
D gene: TRBD1
CDR3 length: 14
J gene: TRBJ2-7
CDR3 protein: CASSYAQGENEQYF

V gene: TRBV7-9
D gene: NA
CDR3 length: 14
J gene: TRBJ1-1
CDR3 protein: CASSLRAQDTEAFF

V gene: TRBV6-6
D gene: NA
CDR3 length: 13
J gene: TRBJ2-7
CDR3 protein: CASRTPQSYEQYF

V gene: TRBV28
D gene: NA
CDR3 length: 13
J gene: TRBJ2-2
CDR3 protein: CASTPGWAGELFF

V gene: TRBV25-1
D gene: NA
CDR3 length: 14
J gene: TRBJ1-1
CDR3 protein: CASSADRDALAAFF

V gene: TRBV7-2
D gene: TRBD1
CDR3 length: 14
J gene: TRBJ2-7
CDR3 protein: CASSLGTGVVEQYF

V gene: TRBV5-6
D gene: TRBD2
CDR3 length: 16
J gene: TRBJ2-3
CDR3 protein: CASSFLTSASTDTQYF

V gene: TRBV6-5
D gene: TRBD1
CDR3 length: 15
J gene: TRBJ1-4
CDR3 protein: CASRRLRGVSEKLFF

V gene: TRBV7-7
D gene: NA
CDR3 length: 15
J gene: TRBJ2-2
CDR3 protein: CASSLSPANTGELFF

V gene: TRBV7-2
D gene: NA
CDR3 length: 15
J gene: TRBJ2-5
CDR3 protein: CASSLQPRQRETQYF

V gene: TRBV29-1
D gene: NA
CDR3 length: 14
J gene: TRBJ2-5
CDR3 protein: CSVGEAGRAQTQYF

V gene: TRBV4-2
D gene: TRBD1
CDR3 length: 15
J gene: TRBJ2-7
CDR3 protein: CASSRAGTGAYEQYF

V gene: TRBV28
D gene: NA
CDR3 length: 15
J gene: TRBJ2-7
CDR3 protein: CASSLEVTLSYEQYF

V gene: TRBV27
D gene: NA
CDR3 length: 14
J gene: TRBJ2-5
CDR3 protein: CASSGLGRGESQYF

V gene: TRBV27
D gene: TRBD1
CDR3 length: 17
J gene: TRBJ2-6
CDR3 protein: CASSRTQQGTGANVLTF

V gene: TRBV7-2
D gene: NA
CDR3 length: 13
J gene: TRBJ2-7
CDR3 protein: CASSTRQPYEQYF

V gene: TRBV14
D gene: TRBD2
CDR3 length: 14
J gene: TRBJ2-7
CDR3 protein: CASRLAGGSGEQYF

V gene: TRBV5-1
D gene: TRBD2
CDR3 length: 19
J gene: TRBJ2-1
CDR3 protein: CASSPWGYGLAGGPNEQFF

V gene: TRBV19
D gene: TRBD2
CDR3 length: 18
J gene: TRBJ2-4
CDR3 protein: CASSADPRLAVAKNIQYF

V gene: TRBV7-2
D gene: NA
CDR3 length: 15
J gene: TRBJ2-5
CDR3 protein: CASSWQGNLGETQYF

V gene: TRBV18
D gene: TRBD1
CDR3 length: 16
J gene: TRBJ1-2
CDR3 protein: CASSPSQTGGDYGYTF

V gene: TRBV9
D gene: NA
CDR3 length: 14
J gene: TRBJ1-4
CDR3 protein: CASSVGTTVEKLFF

V gene: TRBV2
D gene: NA
CDR3 length: 14
J gene: TRBJ2-2
CDR3 protein: CASMGGVRTGELFF

V gene: TRBV7-2
D gene: NA
CDR3 length: 14
J gene: TRBJ2-1
CDR3 protein: CASSLARLTGEQFF

V gene: TRBV5-6
D gene: NA
CDR3 length: 14
J gene: TRBJ1-1
CDR3 protein: CASSLAQGYTEAFF

V gene: TRBV30
D gene: NA
CDR3 length: 13
J gene: TRBJ2-5
CDR3 protein: CAWSVRRRETQYF

V gene: TRBV14
D gene: TRBD2
CDR3 length: 15
J gene: TRBJ2-1
CDR3 protein: CASSYLAGGLNEQFF

V gene: TRBV28
D gene: NA
CDR3 length: 13
J gene: TRBJ2-4
CDR3 protein: CVTDGGAKNIQYF

V gene: TRBV6-1
D gene: NA
CDR3 length: 14
J gene: TRBJ1-3
CDR3 protein: CASTTGYSGNTIYF

V gene: TRBV6-1
D gene: NA
CDR3 length: 13
J gene: TRBJ1-6
CDR3 protein: CASSQMDNSPLHF

V gene: TRBV7-2
D gene: TRBD2
CDR3 length: 16
J gene: TRBJ2-1
CDR3 protein: CASSLSGRVTYNEQFF

V gene: TRBV7-2
D gene: NA
CDR3 length: 13
J gene: TRBJ1-1
CDR3 protein: CASSPSKSTEAFF

V gene: TRBV5-1
D gene: NA
CDR3 length: 14
J gene: TRBJ2-2
CDR3 protein: CASSLAANTGELFF

V gene: TRBV7-8
D gene: NA
CDR3 length: 16
J gene: TRBJ2-1
CDR3 protein: CASSLAGSLKGNEQFF

V gene: TRBV6-5
D gene: TRBD1
CDR3 length: 15
J gene: TRBJ1-2
CDR3 protein: CASSYKGQGVYGYTF

V gene: TRBV2
D gene: NA
CDR3 length: 11
J gene: TRBJ2-3
CDR3 protein: CASSGELTGYF

V gene: TRBV6-5
D gene: TRBD1
CDR3 length: 15
J gene: TRBJ2-2
CDR3 protein: CASSYSTGGTGELFF

V gene: TRBV9
D gene: NA
CDR3 length: 14
J gene: TRBJ2-3
CDR3 protein: CASSVAYRSDTQYF

V gene: TRBV11-3
D gene: NA
CDR3 length: 12
J gene: TRBJ2-7
CDR3 protein: CASSGDTYEQYF